The rows below give T cell receptor beta chains drawn from one sample of a study of blood T cells in healthy people across ages. TCRdb called the 5' RACE reads again in MiXCR, with one record for every CDR3 protein. The sample consists of more than 800,000 distinct CDR3 sequences, about 30% of them appearing once. The sequenced material came from blood. Receptors were obtained from a woman at least 80 years old in good health. The CDR3 runs from the conserved cysteine through the conserved F or W. The D gene is left open where the match is weak. Rows may omit the clone size; those that give it use once, few, many or a size class.

J: TRBJ2-3
D: -
length: 14
size: -
V: TRBV18
CDR3: CASSPLRGTDTQYF
DNA: TGTGCCAGCTCACCGTTACGTGGCACAGATACGCAGTATTTT

J: TRBJ2-3
D: TRBD1
length: 14
size: many
V: TRBV5-5
CDR3: CASSHRGRLDTQYF
DNA: TGTGCCAGCAGCCACAGGGGGCGCTTAGATACGCAGTATTTT

J: TRBJ2-5
D: -
length: 16
size: many
V: TRBV20-1
CDR3: CSARETSRGGGETQYF
DNA: TGCAGTGCTAGAGAAACTTCTAGGGGGGGCGGAGAGACCCAGTACTTC

J: TRBJ1-6
D: -
length: 12
size: few
V: TRBV6-2/TRBV6-3
CDR3: CASKKGQGPLHF
DNA: TGTGCCAGCAAGAAGGGGCAGGGACCCCTCCACTTT

J: TRBJ1-1
D: -
length: 12
size: -
V: TRBV20-1
CDR3: CSAWGGPTEAFF
DNA: TGCAGTGCCTGGGGGGGGCCCACTGAAGCTTTCTTT

J: TRBJ1-2
D: TRBD1
length: 18
size: -
V: TRBV7-2
CDR3: CAGSSAGTGAPTLYGYTF
DNA: TGTGCCGGCAGCTCAGCTGGGACAGGGGCACCAACCCTCTATGGCTACACCTTC

J: TRBJ2-1
D: -
length: 14
size: -
V: TRBV5-1
CDR3: CASRRGGGGNEQFF
DNA: TGCGCCAGCAGGAGAGGAGGAGGGGGGAATGAGCAGTTCTTC

J: TRBJ1-4
D: TRBD1
length: 13
size: few
V: TRBV29-1
CDR3: CSVVEGARGKLFF
DNA: TGCAGCGTTGTCGAGGGGGCCCGGGGAAAACTGTTTTTT

J: TRBJ2-1
D: TRBD2
length: 16
size: few
V: TRBV7-2
CDR3: CASSYILQAGGLEQFF
DNA: TGTGCCAGCAGCTACATCCTCCAAGCGGGGGGCCTTGAGCAGTTCTTC

J: TRBJ1-6
D: -
length: 14
size: -
V: TRBV7-2
CDR3: CASSYNGGASPLHF
DNA: TGTGCCAGCAGCTACAATGGGGGTGCGTCACCCCTCCACTTT

J: TRBJ2-3
D: TRBD1
length: 14
size: many
V: TRBV29-1
CDR3: CSTDRDREADTQYF
DNA: TGCAGCACAGACCGGGACAGGGAGGCAGATACGCAGTATTTT

J: TRBJ2-4
D: TRBD1
length: 15
size: many
V: TRBV30
CDR3: CAWGRQGAAKNIQYF
DNA: TGTGCCTGGGGAAGACAGGGGGCGGCCAAAAACATTCAGTACTTC

J: TRBJ1-5
D: -
length: 14
size: many
V: TRBV6-2/TRBV6-3
CDR3: CASSYLQKTQPQHF
DNA: TGTGCCAGCAGTTACTTGCAGAAAACCCAGCCCCAGCATTTT

J: TRBJ2-7
D: TRBD1
length: 16
size: many
V: TRBV6-2/TRBV6-3
CDR3: CASKPTRTGLTYEQYF
DNA: TGTGCCAGCAAGCCAACCAGGACAGGGTTGACCTACGAGCAGTACTTC

J: TRBJ1-2
D: TRBD1
length: 15
size: many
V: TRBV25-1
CDR3: CASSESGGGNYGYTF
DNA: TGTGCCAGCAGTGAATCAGGGGGGGGGAACTATGGCTACACCTTC

J: TRBJ2-5
D: -
length: 14
size: few
V: TRBV5-6
CDR3: CASSPGGWSETQYF
DNA: TGTGCCAGCAGCCCCGGGGGTTGGTCAGAGACCCAGTACTTC

J: TRBJ1-2
D: TRBD1
length: 15
size: -
V: TRBV6-5
CDR3: CASSPRQGPGDGYTF
DNA: TGTGCCAGCAGTCCCCGACAGGGGCCTGGAGATGGCTACACCTTC

J: TRBJ2-5
D: -
length: 15
size: many
V: TRBV5-1
CDR3: CASSRDHRDQETQYF
DNA: TGCGCCAGCAGCCGCGATCACAGGGACCAAGAGACCCAGTACTTC

J: TRBJ2-1
D: TRBD2
length: 16
size: -
V: TRBV3-1
CDR3: CASSWGTSGPYNEQFF
DNA: TGTGCCAGCAGTTGGGGGACTAGCGGACCCTACAATGAGCAGTTCTTC

J: TRBJ2-3
D: TRBD1
length: 15
size: -
V: TRBV24-1
CDR3: CATSSRTGRTDTQYF
DNA: TGTGCCACCAGTTCCAGGACAGGCCGCACAGATACGCAGTATTTT

J: TRBJ1-4
D: -
length: 15
size: -
V: TRBV7-2
CDR3: CASSYSQATNEKLFF
DNA: TGTGCCAGCAGCTATTCACAGGCAACTAATGAAAAACTGTTTTTT

J: TRBJ2-4
D: TRBD2
length: 18
size: many
V: TRBV4-3
CDR3: CASSQVGAGGPAKNIQYF
DNA: TGCGCCAGCAGCCAAGTAGGGGCGGGGGGGCCTGCCAAAAACATTCAGTACTTC

J: TRBJ2-7
D: TRBD1
length: 17
size: many
V: TRBV15
CDR3: CATSRDLGDRGSYEQYF
DNA: TGTGCCACCAGCAGAGATTTGGGCGACAGGGGTTCCTACGAGCAGTACTTC

J: TRBJ2-5
D: -
length: 13
size: many
V: TRBV5-1
CDR3: CASSLLGSETQYF
DNA: TGTGCCAGCAGTTTACTCGGGTCGGAGACCCAGTACTTC

J: TRBJ2-5
D: TRBD2
length: 15
size: few
V: TRBV9
CDR3: CASSGVAGGPETQYF
DNA: TGTGCCAGCAGCGGGGTAGCGGGGGGGCCGGAGACCCAGTACTTC

J: TRBJ1-6
D: TRBD1
length: 15
size: -
V: TRBV6-6
CDR3: CASSLRTGGNSPLHF
DNA: TGTGCCAGCAGTCTCCGGACAGGGGGCAATTCACCCCTCCACTTT

J: TRBJ2-3
D: -
length: 14
size: once
V: TRBV20-1
CDR3: CSVSPGSGADTQYF
DNA: TGCAGTGTCTCCCCAGGGAGTGGGGCAGATACGCAGTATTTT

J: TRBJ1-2
D: TRBD1
length: 14
size: few
V: TRBV10-3
CDR3: CAITGQERRNGYTF
DNA: TGTGCCATCACCGGACAGGAGCGACGAAATGGCTACACCTTC

J: TRBJ1-1
D: -
length: 13
size: few
V: TRBV6-1
CDR3: CASSEVTDTEAFF
DNA: TGTGCCAGCAGTGAAGTTACAGACACTGAAGCTTTCTTT

J: TRBJ2-1
D: -
length: 15
size: many
V: TRBV7-4
CDR3: CASSLVLSLFWEQFF
DNA: TGTGCCAGCAGCTTAGTGCTGAGCTTATTTTGGGAGCAGTTCTTC

J: TRBJ1-1
D: TRBD1
length: 15
size: -
V: TRBV30
CDR3: CAWGQGRRGWTEAFF
DNA: TGTGCCTGGGGACAGGGGCGACGAGGGTGGACTGAAGCTTTCTTT

J: TRBJ2-1
D: -
length: 15
size: many
V: TRBV7-9
CDR3: CASSPRPDLGNEQFF
DNA: TGTGCCAGCAGCCCTCGACCGGACCTGGGGAATGAGCAGTTCTTC

J: TRBJ2-5
D: -
length: 12
size: many
V: TRBV27
CDR3: CASSSVPGLQYF
DNA: TGTGCCAGCAGTTCCGTCCCGGGATTGCAGTACTTC

J: TRBJ2-7
D: TRBD2
length: 15
size: -
V: TRBV5-6
CDR3: CASSSRTSWSYEQYF
DNA: TGTGCCAGCAGCTCCCGGACTAGTTGGTCCTACGAGCAGTACTTC

J: TRBJ2-5
D: -
length: 16
size: -
V: TRBV2
CDR3: CASSEDRAYRQETQYF
DNA: TGTGCCAGCAGTGAAGACAGAGCATACAGGCAGGAGACCCAGTACTTC

J: TRBJ1-1
D: -
length: 14
size: few
V: TRBV3-1
CDR3: CASSHQGTNTEAFF
DNA: TGTGCCAGCAGCCATCAGGGAACGAACACTGAAGCTTTCTTT